Presented here are 2 T cell receptor beta chains from one specimen sequenced in a study of cytomegalovirus exposure and HLA in healthy donors. With 60 Vbeta and 13 Jbeta primers, the PCR was carried out. Sequencing used immunoSEQ multiplex PCR; TCRdb keeps in-frame clones, though not all of them. The repertoire consists of around 100,000 clones, with 75% to 85% occurring once and the leading ten covering around a tenth. Input material: PBMCs. The receptors here all came from a woman under 30 in good health and CMV-seropositive.

The genes are TRBV7-2 and TRBJ1-2, with D tentatively TRBD1 (6 bases). The CDR3 covers 13 residues. The germline V gene encodes CDR1 SGHTA and CDR2 FQGNSA. Trimming removed 1 base at V and 8 bases at J, with 11 bases between. The CDR3 bases are TGTGCCAGCAGCTTAGACAGGGTAGGCGGCTACACCTTC. It is translated as CASSLDRVGGYTF.

V usage is TRBV5-4 and J usage is TRBJ2-6, with D uncertain. This CDR3 is built from 16 residues. Trimming removed 6 bases at V and 0 bases at J, with 13 bases between. The germline gives CDR1 SGHNT, CDR2 YYREEE (reference sequence). CDR3 in DNA: TGTGCCAGCACCCGAAACAGCATCTCTGGGGCCAACGTCCTGACTTTC. It translates to CASTRNSISGANVLTF.